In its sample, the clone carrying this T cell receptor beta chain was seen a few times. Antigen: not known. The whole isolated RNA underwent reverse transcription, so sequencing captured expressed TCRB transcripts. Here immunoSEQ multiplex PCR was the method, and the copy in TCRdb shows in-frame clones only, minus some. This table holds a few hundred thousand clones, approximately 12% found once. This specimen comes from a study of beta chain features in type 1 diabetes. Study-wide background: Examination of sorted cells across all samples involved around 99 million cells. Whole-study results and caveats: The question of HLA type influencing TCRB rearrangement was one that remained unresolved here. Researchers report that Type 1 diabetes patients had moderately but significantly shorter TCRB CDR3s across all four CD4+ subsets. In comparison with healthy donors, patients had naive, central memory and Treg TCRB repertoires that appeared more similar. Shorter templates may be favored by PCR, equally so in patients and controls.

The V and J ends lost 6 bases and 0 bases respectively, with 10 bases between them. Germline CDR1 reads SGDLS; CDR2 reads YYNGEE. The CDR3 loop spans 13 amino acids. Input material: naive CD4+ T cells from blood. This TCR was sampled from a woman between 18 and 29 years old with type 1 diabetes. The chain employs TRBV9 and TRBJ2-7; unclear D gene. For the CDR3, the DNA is TGTGCCAGCATCTATCAGCGCTCCTACGAGCAGTACTTC. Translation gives CASIYQRSYEQYF.